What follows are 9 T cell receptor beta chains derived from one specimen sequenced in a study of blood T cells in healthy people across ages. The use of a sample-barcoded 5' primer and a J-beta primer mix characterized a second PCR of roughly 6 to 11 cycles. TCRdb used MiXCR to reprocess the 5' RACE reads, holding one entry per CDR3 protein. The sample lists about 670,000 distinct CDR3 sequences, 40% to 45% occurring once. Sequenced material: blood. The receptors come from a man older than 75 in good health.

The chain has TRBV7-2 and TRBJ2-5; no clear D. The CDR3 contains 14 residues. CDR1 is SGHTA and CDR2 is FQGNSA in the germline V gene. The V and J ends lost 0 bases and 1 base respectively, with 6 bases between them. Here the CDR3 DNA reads TGTGCCAGCAGCTTAGCGAAACCCCAAGAGACCCAGTACTTC. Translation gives CASSLAKPQETQYF.

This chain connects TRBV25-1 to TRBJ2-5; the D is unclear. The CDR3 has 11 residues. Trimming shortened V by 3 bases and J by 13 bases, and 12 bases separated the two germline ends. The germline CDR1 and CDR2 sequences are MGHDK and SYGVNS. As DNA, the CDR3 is TGTGCCAGCAGTGACCCGGCGTTATGGTACTTC. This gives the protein CASSDPALWYF.

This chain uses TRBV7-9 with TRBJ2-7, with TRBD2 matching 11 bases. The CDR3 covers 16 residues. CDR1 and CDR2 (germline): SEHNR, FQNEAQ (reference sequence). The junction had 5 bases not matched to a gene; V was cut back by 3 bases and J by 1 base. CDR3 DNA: TGTGCCAGCAGCTTCCGTAGCGGGGGGGTTTCCTACGAGCAGTACTTC. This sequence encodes CASSFRSGGVSYEQYF.

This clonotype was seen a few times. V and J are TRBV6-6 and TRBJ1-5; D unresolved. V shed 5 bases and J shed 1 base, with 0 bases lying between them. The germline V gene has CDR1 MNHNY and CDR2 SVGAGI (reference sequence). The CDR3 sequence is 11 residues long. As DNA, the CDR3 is TGTGCCAGCAGTAGCAATCAGCCCCAGCATTTT. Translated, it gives CASSSNQPQHF.

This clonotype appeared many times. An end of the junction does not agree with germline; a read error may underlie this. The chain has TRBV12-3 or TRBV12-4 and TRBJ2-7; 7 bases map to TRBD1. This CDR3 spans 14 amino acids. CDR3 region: CASSLAGGRYEQYF. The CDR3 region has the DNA TGTGCCAGCAGCTTAGCAGGGGGTCGTTACGAGCAGTACTTC.

Here the CDR3 reads CASSTLTGIQETQYF. The CDR3 nucleotides are TGTGCCAGCAGCACCCTTACAGGGATCCAAGAGACCCAGTACTTC. The chain recombines TRBV7-8 with TRBJ2-5; D may be TRBD1 (6 bases). CDR1 is SGHVS, CDR2 FQNEAQ, per germline. The CDR3 is 15 amino acids. Trimming took off 5 bases at V and 1 base at J, with 14 bases between the two ends.

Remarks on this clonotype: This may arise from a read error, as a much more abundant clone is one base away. For the CDR3, the DNA is TGTGCCAGCAGAGGCCGGGACAGGGGTTCTGGGGCCAACGTCCTGACTTTC. This codes for CASRGRDRGSGANVLTF. V usage is TRBV6-1 and J usage is TRBJ2-6; 10 bases match TRBD1. Germline trimming cut 6 bases from V and 1 base from J; bases unmatched to any gene: 6. The CDR3 is 17 amino acids. Germline-derived CDR1 and CDR2 are MNHNS and SASEGT.

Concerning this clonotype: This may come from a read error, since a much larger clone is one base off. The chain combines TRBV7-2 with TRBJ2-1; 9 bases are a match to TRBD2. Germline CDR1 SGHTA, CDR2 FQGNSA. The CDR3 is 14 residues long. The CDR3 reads CASSGGGGNNERFF. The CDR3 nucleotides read TGTGCCAGCAGTGGCGGGGGGGGAAACAATGAGCGGTTCTTC.

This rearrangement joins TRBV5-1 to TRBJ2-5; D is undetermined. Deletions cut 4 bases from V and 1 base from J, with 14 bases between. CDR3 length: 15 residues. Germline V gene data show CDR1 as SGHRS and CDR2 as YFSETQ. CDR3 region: CASSTSQPLQETQYF. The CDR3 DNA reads TGCGCCAGCAGCACTTCACAGCCACTCCAAGAGACCCAGTACTTC.